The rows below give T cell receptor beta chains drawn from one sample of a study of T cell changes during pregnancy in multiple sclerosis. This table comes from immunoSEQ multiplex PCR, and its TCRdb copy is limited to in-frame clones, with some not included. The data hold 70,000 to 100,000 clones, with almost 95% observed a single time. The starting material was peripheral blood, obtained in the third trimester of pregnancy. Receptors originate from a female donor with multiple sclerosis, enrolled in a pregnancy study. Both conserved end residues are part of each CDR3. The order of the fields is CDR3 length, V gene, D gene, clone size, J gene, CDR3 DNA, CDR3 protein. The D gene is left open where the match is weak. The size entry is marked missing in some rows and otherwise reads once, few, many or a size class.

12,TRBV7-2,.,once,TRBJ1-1,TGTGCCAGCAGCGTCAGGGGCACTGAAGCTTTCTTT,CASSVRGTEAFF
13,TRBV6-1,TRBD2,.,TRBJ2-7,TGTGCCAGCAGCCTCCGGGGGGCCTACGAGCAGTACTTC,CASSLRGAYEQYF
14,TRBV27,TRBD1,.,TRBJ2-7,TGTGCCAGCTCCCCCGGGACAGGGGTCATCGAGCAGTACTTC,CASSPGTGVIEQYF
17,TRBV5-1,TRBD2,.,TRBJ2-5,TGCGCCAGCAGCTATGGGACTAGCGGGAACCCGGCGGAGACCCAGTACTTC,CASSYGTSGNPAETQYF
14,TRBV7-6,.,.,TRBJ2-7,TGTGCCAGCAGCAGGGAGGCAGGGTTGGCCGAGCAGTACTTC,CASSREAGLAEQYF
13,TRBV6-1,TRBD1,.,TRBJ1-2,TGTGCCAGCATCACGGACAGGGCTCGCGGCTACACCTTC,CASITDRARGYTF
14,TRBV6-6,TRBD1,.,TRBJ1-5,TGTGCCAGCAGCTACAGGGGGATCAATCAGCCCCAGCATTTT,CASSYRGINQPQHF
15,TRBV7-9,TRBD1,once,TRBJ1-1,TGTGCCAGCAGCCCGACAGGGGTAGGGAACACTGAAGCTTTCTTT,CASSPTGVGNTEAFF
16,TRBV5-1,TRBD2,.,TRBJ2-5,TGCGCCAGCAGCTATGGGACTAGCGGGGGACAAGAGACCCAGTACTTC,CASSYGTSGGQETQYF
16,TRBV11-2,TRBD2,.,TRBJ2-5,TGTGCCAGCAGCTTAGGTCCGGGCGGGGGGGAAGAGACCCAGTACTTC,CASSLGPGGGEETQYF